Included here is one T cell receptor (beta chain) sequence, with context. The antigen remains undetermined. Losses at the gene ends were 1 base for V and 3 bases for J; bases not matched to a gene: 4. Germline CDR1 and CDR2: LGHDT and YNNKEL (reference sequence). The CDR3 length is 16 residues. This record belongs to a study of Ad26.COV2.S vaccination and SARS-CoV-2 variants. Regarding the study as a whole: Total T cell responses may have been underestimated by the TCR breadth and depth analyses.

As for treatment: 15 to 20 received Ad26.COV2.S at low or high dose, single or two shots; 5 received placebo; per-sample allocation not given. Sampling happened 63 days after the first vaccine or placebo injection. Repertoires were generated with immunoSEQ multiplex PCR, while TCRdb's copy carries only in-frame clones and drops some. The table lists roughly 450,000 clones, around nine tenths of them singletons. Sequencing was performed on peripheral blood, taken in a trial of Ad26.COV2.S vaccine versus placebo. This clonotype originated in a person aged 18-60 years who received the Ad26.COV2.S COVID-19 vaccine or a placebo. V and J are TRBV3-1 (or the pseudogene TRBV3-2) and TRBJ2-5; 11 bases agree with TRBD2. This chain's CDR3 is CASSQGLAGTKETQYF. CDR3 in DNA: TGTGCCAGCAGCCAAGGACTAGCGGGAACCAAAGAGACCCAGTACTTC.